The 5 T cell receptor beta chains below all came from one sample that was sequenced in a study of sequential checkpoint blockade in melanoma. Treatment meaning: randomized to nivolumab then ipilimumab (arm A) or the reverse (arm B). Repertoires were generated with immunoSEQ multiplex PCR, while TCRdb's copy carries only in-frame clones and drops some. The table lists around 9,000 clones, 45% to 60% of them singletons. The specimen comprised CD8+ T cells sorted from blood (inferred from file names), sampled from a patient given nivolumab and ipilimumab in sequence. The receptor source for this set is a human donor with melanoma.

J is TRBJ2-7 and V is TRBV6-5; D is perhaps TRBD1 (6 bases). The CDR3 runs to 14 residues. V was cut by 2 bases and J by 5 bases, with 13 bases left in between. Germline V gives CDR1 MNHEY, CDR2 SVGAGI. The CDR3 bases are TGTGCCAGCAGTTACCCGGGACAAAGTAACGAGCAGTACTTC. Its protein is CASSYPGQSNEQYF.

The chain joins TRBV19 to TRBJ2-1, with TRBD2 identical over 9 bases. V lost 4 bases, J lost 2 bases, and 3 bases stayed unmatched. The CDR3 contains 15 residues. Germline V gene lookup returns CDR1 LNHDA and CDR2 SQIVND (reference sequence). CDR3 in amino acids: CASSTSGGPYNEQFF. In nucleotides, the CDR3 is TGTGCCAGTAGTACCAGCGGGGGGCCCTACAATGAGCAGTTCTTC.

V is TRBV5-5 and J is TRBJ2-7, with a possible D match to TRBD1 (5 bases). The germline V and J ends were trimmed by 1 base and 2 bases, with 10 bases remaining between them. Germline V gene sequence: CDR1 SGHKS, CDR2 YYEKEE (reference sequence). The CDR3 spans 14 residues. The CDR3 nucleotides read TGTGCCAGCAGCTTGCGGACACCGACCTACGAGCAGTACTTC. This gives the protein CASSLRTPTYEQYF.

This clone was counted only a few times. The chain has TRBV27 and TRBJ2-7, with TRBD2 matching over 8 bases. In germline, CDR1 is MNHEY, CDR2 SMNVEV (reference sequence). Trimming at V came to 5 bases and at J to 4 bases, leaving 7 bases not matched to a gene. The CDR3 consists of 14 residues. DNA for the CDR3: TGTGCCAGCAGTCTTAGCGGGACCCGGTACGAGCAGTACTTC. Protein: CASSLSGTRYEQYF.

J is TRBJ2-7 and V is TRBV18; TRBD1 matches at 7 bases. After removal of 3 bases from V and 1 base from J, the junction contained 0 bases not matched to a gene. This CDR3 contains 13 residues. In germline, CDR1 is KGHSH, CDR2 LQKENI. The CDR3 DNA follows: TGTGCCAGCTCACCCAGGGGGTCCTACGAGCAGTACTTC. Translating gives CASSPRGSYEQYF.